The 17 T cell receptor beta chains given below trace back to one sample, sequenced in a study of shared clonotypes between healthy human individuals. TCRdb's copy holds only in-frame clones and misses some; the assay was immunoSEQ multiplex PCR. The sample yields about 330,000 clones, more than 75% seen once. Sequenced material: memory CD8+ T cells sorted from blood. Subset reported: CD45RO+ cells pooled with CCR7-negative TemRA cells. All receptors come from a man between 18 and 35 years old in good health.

Here the CDR3 reads CASSLSRGGNYEQYF. CDR3 in DNA: TGTGCCAGCAGTTTAAGCAGGGGAGGTAACTACGAGCAGTACTTC. This chain connects TRBV27 to TRBJ2-7; D might be TRBD1 or TRBD2, each matching 6 bases. Germline-derived CDR1 and CDR2 are MNHEY and SMNVEV (reference sequence). Trimming shortened V by 2 bases and J by 3 bases, and 14 bases separated the two germline ends. This CDR3 is built from 15 residues.

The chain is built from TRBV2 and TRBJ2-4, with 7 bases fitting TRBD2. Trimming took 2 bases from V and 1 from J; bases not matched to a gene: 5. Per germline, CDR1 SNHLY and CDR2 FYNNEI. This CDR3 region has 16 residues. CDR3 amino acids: CASSENGEGAKNIQYF. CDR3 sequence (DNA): TGTGCCAGCAGTGAAAATGGGGAGGGGGCCAAAAACATTCAGTACTTC.

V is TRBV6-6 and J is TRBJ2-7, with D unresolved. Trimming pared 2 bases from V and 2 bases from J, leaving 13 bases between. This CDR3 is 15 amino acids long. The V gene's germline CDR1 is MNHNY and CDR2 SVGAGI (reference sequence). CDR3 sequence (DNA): TGTGCCAGCAGTTACGTTTCCCAGGAACCCTACGAGCAGTACTTC. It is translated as CASSYVSQEPYEQYF.

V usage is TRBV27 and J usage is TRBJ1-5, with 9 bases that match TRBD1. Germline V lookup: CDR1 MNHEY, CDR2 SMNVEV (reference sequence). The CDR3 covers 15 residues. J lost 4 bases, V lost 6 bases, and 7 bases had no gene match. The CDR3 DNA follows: TGTGCCAGCAGAGACGGGACAGGGCGGAATCAGCCCCAGCATTTT. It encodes CASRDGTGRNQPQHF.

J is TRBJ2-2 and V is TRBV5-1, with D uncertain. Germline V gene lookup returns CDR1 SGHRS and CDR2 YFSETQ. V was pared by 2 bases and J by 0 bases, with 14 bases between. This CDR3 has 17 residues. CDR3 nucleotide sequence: TGCGCCAGCAGCTTCCTTTGGGATAGACCGAACACCGGGGAGCTGTTTTTT. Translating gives CASSFLWDRPNTGELFF.

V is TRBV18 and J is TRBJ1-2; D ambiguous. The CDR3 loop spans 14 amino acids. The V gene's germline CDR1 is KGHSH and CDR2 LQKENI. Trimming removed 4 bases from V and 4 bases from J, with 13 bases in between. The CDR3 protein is CASSQTGMIYGYTF. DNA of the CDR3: TGTGCCAGCTCACAAACGGGGATGATCTATGGCTACACCTTC.

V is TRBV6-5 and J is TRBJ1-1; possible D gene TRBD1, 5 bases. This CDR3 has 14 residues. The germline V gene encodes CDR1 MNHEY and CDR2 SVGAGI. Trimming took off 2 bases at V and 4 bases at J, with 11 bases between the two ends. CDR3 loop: CASSYALQGTEAFF. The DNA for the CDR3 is TGTGCCAGCAGTTACGCCCTCCAGGGCACTGAAGCTTTCTTT.

The CDR3 DNA reads as TGCGCCAGCAGCTTGGAGACCTACAATGAGCAGTTCTTC. This codes for CASSLETYNEQFF. The chain joins TRBV5-1 to TRBJ2-1; D is unclear. This CDR3 spans 13 amino acids. Between the trimmed V and J ends, which lost 0 bases and 2 bases, there was a span of 3 bases. CDR1 SGHRS and CDR2 YFSETQ come from the germline V gene.

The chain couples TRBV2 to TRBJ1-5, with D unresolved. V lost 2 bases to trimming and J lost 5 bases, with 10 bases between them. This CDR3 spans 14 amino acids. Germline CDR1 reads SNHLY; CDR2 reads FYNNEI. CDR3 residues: CASSESTAHQPQHF. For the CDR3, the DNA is TGTGCCAGCAGTGAATCCACAGCTCATCAGCCCCAGCATTTT.

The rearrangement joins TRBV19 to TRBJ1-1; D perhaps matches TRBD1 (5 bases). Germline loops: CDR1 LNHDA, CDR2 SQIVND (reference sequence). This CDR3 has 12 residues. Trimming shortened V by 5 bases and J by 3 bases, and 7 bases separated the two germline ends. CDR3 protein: CASSSGYTEAFF. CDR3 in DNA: TGTGCCAGTAGTTCAGGGTACACTGAAGCTTTCTTT.

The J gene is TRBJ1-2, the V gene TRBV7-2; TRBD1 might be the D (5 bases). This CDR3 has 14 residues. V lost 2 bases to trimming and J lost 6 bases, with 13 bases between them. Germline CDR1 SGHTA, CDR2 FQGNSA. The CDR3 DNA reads TGTGCCAGCAGCTTAATGGGCAGGGATCATGGCTACACCTTC. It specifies CASSLMGRDHGYTF.

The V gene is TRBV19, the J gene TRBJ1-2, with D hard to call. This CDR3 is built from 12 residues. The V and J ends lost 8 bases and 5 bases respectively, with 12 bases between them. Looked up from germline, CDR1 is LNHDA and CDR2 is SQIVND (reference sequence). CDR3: CASEGAGYGYTF. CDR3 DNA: TGTGCCAGTGAAGGAGCAGGTTATGGCTACACCTTC.

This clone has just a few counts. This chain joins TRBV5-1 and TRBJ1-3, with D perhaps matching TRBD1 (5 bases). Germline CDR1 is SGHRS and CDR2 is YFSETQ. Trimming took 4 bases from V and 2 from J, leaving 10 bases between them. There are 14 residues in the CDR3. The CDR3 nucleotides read TGCGCCAGCAGCCTCGGGACGACTGGAAACACCATATATTTT. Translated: CASSLGTTGNTIYF.

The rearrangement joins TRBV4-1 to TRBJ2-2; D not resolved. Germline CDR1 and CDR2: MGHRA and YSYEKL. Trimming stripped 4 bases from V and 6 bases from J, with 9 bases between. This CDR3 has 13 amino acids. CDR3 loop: CASSPRLSGELFF. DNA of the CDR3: TGCGCCAGCAGCCCCAGGTTGTCCGGGGAGCTGTTTTTT.

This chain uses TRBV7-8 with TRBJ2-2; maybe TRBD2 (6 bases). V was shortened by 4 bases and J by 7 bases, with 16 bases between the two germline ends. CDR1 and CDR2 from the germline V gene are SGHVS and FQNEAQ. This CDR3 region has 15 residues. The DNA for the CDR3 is TGTGCCAGCAGCTCCCTTTCCCAGGGACTCGGGGAGCTGTTTTTT. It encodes CASSSLSQGLGELFF.

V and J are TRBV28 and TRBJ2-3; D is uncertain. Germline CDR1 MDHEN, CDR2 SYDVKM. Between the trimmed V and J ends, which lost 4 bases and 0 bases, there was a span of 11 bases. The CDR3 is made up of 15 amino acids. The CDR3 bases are TGTGCCAGCAGTTCGAAGTGGGCCAGCACAGATACGCAGTATTTT. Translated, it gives CASSSKWASTDTQYF.

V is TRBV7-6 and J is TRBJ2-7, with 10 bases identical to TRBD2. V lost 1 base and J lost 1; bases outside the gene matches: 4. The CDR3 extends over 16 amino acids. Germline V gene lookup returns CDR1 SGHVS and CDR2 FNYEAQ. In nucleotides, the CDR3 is TGTGCCAGCAGCTTAGACGTTAGCGGGAGGTCCTACGAGCAGTACTTC. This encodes CASSLDVSGRSYEQYF.